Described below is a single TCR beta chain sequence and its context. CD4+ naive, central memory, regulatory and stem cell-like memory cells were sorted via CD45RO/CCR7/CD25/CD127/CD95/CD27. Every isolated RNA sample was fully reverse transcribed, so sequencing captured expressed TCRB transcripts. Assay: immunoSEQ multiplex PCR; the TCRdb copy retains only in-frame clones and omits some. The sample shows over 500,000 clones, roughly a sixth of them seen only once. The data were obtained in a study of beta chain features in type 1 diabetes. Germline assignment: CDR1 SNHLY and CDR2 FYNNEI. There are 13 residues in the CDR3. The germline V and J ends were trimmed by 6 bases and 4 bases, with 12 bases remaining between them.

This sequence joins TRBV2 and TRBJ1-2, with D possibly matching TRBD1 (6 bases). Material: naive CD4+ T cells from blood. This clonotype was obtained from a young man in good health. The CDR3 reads CASRRTEVYGYTF. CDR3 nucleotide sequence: TGTGCCAGCAGGAGGACAGAGGTCTATGGCTACACCTTC. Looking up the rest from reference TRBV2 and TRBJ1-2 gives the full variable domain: EPEVTQTPSHQVTQMGQEVILRCVPISNHLYFYWYRQILGQKVEFLVSFYNNEISEKSEIFDDQFSVERPDGSNFTLKIRSTKLEDSAMYFCASRRTEVYGYTFGSGTRLTVV.